These 11 T cell receptor beta chains were all obtained from the same sample, sequenced in a study of a mutant IDH1 vaccine in newly diagnosed glioma. The table came from immunoSEQ multiplex PCR; TCRdb's copy has only in-frame clones and leaves some out. Of about 59,000 clones detected, 80% to 85% appear once; the ten largest clones hold about 3.8%. The time point is: week 47, end of study. A single vaccine dose contained 300 ug of mutant IDH1 20-mer peptide, and topical imiquimod was used with it. Antigen specificity for these receptors is unknown. The sequencing here drew on PBMCs, taken from a glioma patient whose treatment included an IDH1 peptide vaccine. The origin of the receptors is a young man with glioma.

This chain links TRBV4-1 with TRBJ2-1; TRBD1 matches 9 bases. V dropped 0 bases and J dropped 9; count of bases not matched to a gene: 15. The CDR3 runs 18 residues. Germline lookup yields CDR1 MGHRA and CDR2 YSYEKL. The CDR3 coding sequence is TGCGCCAGCAGCCAAGATCTGTGGGACAGGGATGATAACGGTGAGCAGTTCTTC. It encodes CASSQDLWDRDDNGEQFF.

This rearrangement joins TRBV14 to TRBJ1-2; no definite D call. Trimming stripped 0 bases from V and 4 bases from J, with 3 bases between. This CDR3 spans 12 amino acids. The germline V gene has CDR1 SGHDN and CDR2 FVKESK. For the CDR3, the DNA is TGTGCCAGCAGCCAAGAACCCTATGGCTACACCTTC. Protein: CASSQEPYGYTF.

This chain links TRBV15 with TRBJ1-1; 8 positions agree with TRBD1. Germline CDR1 reads LNHNV; CDR2 reads YYDKDF (reference sequence). This CDR3 comprises 15 residues. Trimming removed 5 bases from V and 4 bases from J; junction bases left unmatched: 9. The CDR3 sequence: CATSGQQGVSTEAFF. CDR3 nucleotides: TGTGCCACCAGCGGACAACAGGGGGTGTCCACTGAAGCTTTCTTT.

The rearrangement uses TRBV11-2 and TRBJ1-2; D gene unclear. This CDR3 has 13 amino acids. Germline CDR1 SGHAT, CDR2 FQNNGV. V was cut by 2 bases and J by 2 bases, with 6 bases left in between. CDR3: CASSLNDNYGYTF. CDR3 in DNA: TGTGCCAGCAGCTTAAACGACAACTATGGCTACACCTTC.

This chain links TRBV27 with TRBJ1-5; D is unclear. CDR1 and CDR2 (germline): MNHEY, SMNVEV (reference sequence). The CDR3 sequence is 13 residues long. Trimming pared 2 bases from V and 6 bases from J, leaving 8 bases between. The CDR3 spells CASSLREGQPQHF. The CDR3 nucleotides read TGTGCCAGCAGTTTAAGAGAGGGTCAGCCCCAGCATTTT.

This clone was seen only once. V gene TRBV5-1 combines with J gene TRBJ1-4, with a possible D match to TRBD1 (6 bases). V gave up 4 bases and J gave up 0 bases, with 13 bases separating them. This CDR3 has 16 residues. The germline gives CDR1 SGHRS, CDR2 YFSETQ. The CDR3 here is CASSVDRDTTNEKLFF. The DNA of the CDR3 is TGCGCCAGCAGCGTGGACCGGGACACAACTAATGAAAAACTGTTTTTT.

This chain links TRBV10-3 with TRBJ1-5; D is uncertain. This CDR3 contains 15 residues. The V end lost 0 bases, the J end lost 0 bases, and 6 bases lay between the germline ends. Germline-derived CDR1 and CDR2 are ENHRY and SYGVKD. The CDR3 spells CAISESWNSNQPQHF. CDR3 nucleotides: TGTGCCATCAGTGAGTCTTGGAATAGCAATCAGCCCCAGCATTTT.

The chain links TRBV6-1 to TRBJ1-2, with 9 bases matching TRBD1. Germline V gives CDR1 MNHNS, CDR2 SASEGT. The CDR3 consists of 14 residues. The DNA for the CDR3 is TGTGCTACGGGGACAGGGAATAGAAGCTATGGCTACACCTTC. It specifies CATGTGNRSYGYTF.

The chain has TRBV9 and TRBJ1-1; possible D gene TRBD1, 5 bases. Trimming shortened V by 0 bases and J by 7 bases, and 10 bases separated the two germline ends. Germline V gene sequence: CDR1 SGDLS, CDR2 YYNGEE. The CDR3 contains 13 residues. Here the CDR3 DNA reads TGTGCCAGCAGCGTAGTAGGGAGGGGTGAAGCTTTCTTT. Protein sequence: CASSVVGRGEAFF.

This sequence joins TRBV19 and TRBJ2-7; D perhaps matches TRBD1 (6 bases). The CDR3 is 16 residues long. Germline CDR1 and CDR2: LNHDA and SQIVND (reference sequence). Trimming stripped 3 bases from V and 0 bases from J, with 15 bases between. The chain's CDR3 is CASSMRGQGNSYEQYF. The DNA of the CDR3 is TGTGCCAGTAGTATGCGAGGGCAGGGGAACTCCTACGAGCAGTACTTC. The full variable domain, in which reference TRBV19 and TRBJ2-7 provide the parts outside the CDR3, is DGGITQSPKYLFRKEGQNVTLSCEQNLNHDAMYWYRQDPGQGLRLIYYSQIVNDFQKGDIAEGYSVSREKKESFPLTVTSAQKNPTAFYLCASSMRGQGNSYEQYFGPGTRLTVT.

The V and J genes are TRBV6-5 and TRBJ2-1; 8 nucleotides match TRBD2. This CDR3 contains 16 residues. Germline V gives CDR1 MNHEY, CDR2 SVGAGI. The V segment lost 2 bases and the J segment 2 bases; nucleotides outside the gene matches: 5. In DNA, the CDR3 is TGTGCCAGCAGTTACGACACCGGGGGGGCCTACAATGAGCAGTTCTTC. Encoded protein: CASSYDTGGAYNEQFF.